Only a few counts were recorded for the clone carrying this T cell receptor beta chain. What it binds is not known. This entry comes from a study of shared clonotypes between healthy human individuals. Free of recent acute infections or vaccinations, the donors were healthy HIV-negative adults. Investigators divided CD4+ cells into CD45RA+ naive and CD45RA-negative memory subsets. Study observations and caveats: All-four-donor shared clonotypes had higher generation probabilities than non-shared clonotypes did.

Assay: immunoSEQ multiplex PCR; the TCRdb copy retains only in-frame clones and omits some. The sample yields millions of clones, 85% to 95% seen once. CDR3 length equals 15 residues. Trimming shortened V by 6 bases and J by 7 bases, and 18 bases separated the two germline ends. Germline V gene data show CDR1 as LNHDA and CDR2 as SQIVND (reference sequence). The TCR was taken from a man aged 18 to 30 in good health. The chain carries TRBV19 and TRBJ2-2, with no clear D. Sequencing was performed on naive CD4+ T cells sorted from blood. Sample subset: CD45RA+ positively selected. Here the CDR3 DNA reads TGTGCCAGTAGAACCGGGCCTCAAGGTCACGGGGAGCTGTTTTTT. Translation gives CASRTGPQGHGELFF.